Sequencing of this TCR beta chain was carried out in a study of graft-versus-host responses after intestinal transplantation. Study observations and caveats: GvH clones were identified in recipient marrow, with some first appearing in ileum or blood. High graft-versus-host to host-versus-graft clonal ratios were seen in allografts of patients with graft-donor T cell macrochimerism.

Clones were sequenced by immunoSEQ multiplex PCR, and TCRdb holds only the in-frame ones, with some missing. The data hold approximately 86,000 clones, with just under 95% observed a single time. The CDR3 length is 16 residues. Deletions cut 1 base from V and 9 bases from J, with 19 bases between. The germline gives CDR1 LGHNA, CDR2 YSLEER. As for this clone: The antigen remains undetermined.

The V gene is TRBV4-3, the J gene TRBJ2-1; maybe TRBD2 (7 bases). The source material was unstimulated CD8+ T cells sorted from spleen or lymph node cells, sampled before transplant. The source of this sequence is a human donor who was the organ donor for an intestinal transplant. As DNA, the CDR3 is TGCGCCAGCAGCCAAGGCCCGGCTAGCGGAGGGGGTGAGCAGTTCTTC. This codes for CASSQGPASGGGEQFF.